Following are 21 T cell receptor beta chains from one sample sequenced in a study of glioma-infiltrating T cells. Using RNA template, CDR3s of TCR alpha and beta were amplified with iRepertoire arm-PCR. TCRdb analysed the multiplex PCR reads with MiXCR anew, one entry per CDR3 protein. The sample has fewer than 200,000 distinct CDR3 sequences, more than 35% seen once. Sequencing used glioma tissue, nonneoplastic brain tissue, or PBMCs (not recorded which). The receptors were gathered from a human donor with low-grade glioma or glioblastoma, undergoing nonglioma brain surgery, or in good health (not recorded which).

This clonotype showed up just a few times. The rearrangement joins TRBV20-1 to TRBJ2-2; the D gene is possibly TRBD1 (5 bases). Per germline, CDR1 DFQATT and CDR2 SNEGSKA (reference sequence). The CDR3 spans 14 residues. Trimming shortened V by 5 bases and J by 0 bases, and 10 bases separated the two germline ends. The CDR3 spells CSAPRTSNTGELFF. CDR3 in DNA: TGCAGTGCTCCAAGGACATCGAACACCGGGGAGCTGTTTTTT.

This clonotype was seen ten or more times. The gene calls are TRBV7-9 and TRBJ2-3, with D perhaps TRBD1 or TRBD2 (5 bases each). V was trimmed by 1 base and J by 2 bases, leaving 13 bases between them. From germline, CDR1 is SEHNR and CDR2 FQNEAQ (reference sequence). The CDR3 totals 16 residues. CDR3 amino acids: CASSLDPGTITDTQYF. The CDR3 coding sequence is TGTGCCAGCAGCTTAGATCCAGGGACGATCACAGATACGCAGTATTTT.

Ten or more counts support this clonotype. CDR3 DNA sequence: TGCGCCAGCAGCCATACTCGAATCTATAATTCACCCCTCCACTTT. Its protein is CASSHTRIYNSPLHF. J is TRBJ1-6 and V is TRBV4-1; D remains ambiguous. The germline V gene has CDR1 MGHRA and CDR2 YSYEKL. This CDR3 spans 15 amino acids. Trimming shortened V by 3 bases and J by 3 bases, and 9 bases separated the two germline ends.

Only a few counts were recorded for this clonotype. J is TRBJ2-1 and V is TRBV2; D is unresolved. This CDR3 spans 15 amino acids. V lost 4 bases, J lost 0 bases, and 10 bases lay in between. CDR1 and CDR2 (germline): SNHLY, FYNNEI. CDR3 sequence (DNA): TGTGCCAGCAGTGGGGCAGAAAGCTCCTACAATGAGCAGTTCTTC. It is translated as CASSGAESSYNEQFF.

With regard to this clonotype: Germline and junction disagree at one end, which may indicate a read error. This chain links TRBV10-2 with TRBJ2-7, with 10 nucleotides matching TRBD2. This CDR3 is built from 18 residues. The V gene's germline CDR1 is WSHSY and CDR2 SAAADI. CDR3 DNA sequence: TGTGCCAGCGATGGAGTAGCGGGAGGTCGGAATCCCTACAATGAGCAGTACTTC. Translated, it gives CASDGVAGGRNPYNEQYF.

This clonotype was counted many times. The rearrangement links TRBV27 to TRBJ2-1, with D possibly matching TRBD2 (5 bases). Germline CDR1 and CDR2: MNHEY and SMNVEV (reference sequence). This CDR3 region has 14 residues. V shed 2 bases and J shed 0 bases, with 5 bases lying between them. The CDR3 loop is CASSLGGSYNEQFF. The CDR3 DNA follows: TGTGCCAGCAGTTTAGGAGGCTCCTACAATGAGCAGTTCTTC.

This clonotype showed up many times. The V call is TRBV20-1, the J call TRBJ2-1, with 8 nucleotides matching TRBD1. The ends lost 5 bases at V and 3 bases at J; junction bases unmatched: 6. The germline CDR1 and CDR2 sequences are DFQATT and SNEGSKA (reference sequence). This CDR3 region has 14 residues. CDR3 coding DNA: TGCAGTGCTCCCGGGACAGGTTTCTACAATGAGCAGTTCTTC. This gives the protein CSAPGTGFYNEQFF.

This clonotype showed up just a few times. The rearrangement links TRBV19 to TRBJ2-2; D gene ambiguous. V was clipped by 5 bases and J by 0 bases, with 7 bases between them. Germline CDR1 LNHDA, CDR2 SQIVND (reference sequence). The CDR3 consists of 14 residues. CDR3: CASSLTTNTGELFF. Here the CDR3 DNA reads TGTGCCAGTAGTTTAACTACGAACACCGGGGAGCTGTTTTTT.

The rearrangement joins TRBV3-1 to TRBJ2-3, with TRBD2 identical over 10 bases. After removal of 4 bases from V and 5 bases from J, the junction contained 12 bases not matched to a gene. The V gene's germline CDR1 is LGHDT and CDR2 YNNKEL (reference sequence). There are 17 residues in the CDR3. The CDR3 coding sequence is TGTGCCAGCAGCCCCCTAAGGGCTAGCGGGAGTGGAGATACGCAGTATTTT. This encodes CASSPLRASGSGDTQYF.

In this sample, this clonotype turned up many times. The chain combines TRBV20-1 with TRBJ2-7; D call uncertain. CDR1 DFQATT and CDR2 SNEGSKA come from the germline V gene (reference sequence). Trimming pared 0 bases from V and 5 bases from J, leaving 20 bases between. This CDR3 has 16 residues. CDR3 amino acids: CSARDPLVGGSHEQYF. DNA for the CDR3: TGCAGTGCTAGAGATCCCCTAGTTGGTGGAAGCCACGAGCAGTACTTC.

A few counts support this clonotype. The CDR3: CSVDGIAGVASEQFF. Written as DNA, the CDR3 is TGCAGCGTTGATGGTATAGCGGGAGTCGCATCTGAGCAGTTCTTC. The gene calls are TRBV29-1 and TRBJ2-1, with 9 bases aligning to TRBD2. J gave up 9 bases and V 3 bases, and 12 bases lay outside the gene matches. This CDR3 region has 15 residues. Germline CDR1 reads SQVTM; CDR2 reads ANQGSEA.

On this clonotype itself: A much larger clone lies a single base off, so this may be a read error. The V call is TRBV18, the J call TRBJ1-1, with D possibly being TRBD1 (5 bases). The CDR3 has 15 amino acids. V was shortened by 8 bases and J by 1 base, with 17 bases between the two germline ends. Germline V gives CDR1 KGHSH, CDR2 LQKENI. The DNA for the CDR3 is TGTGCCAGCAGCCCCATGGCGACAGCGAACACTGAAGCTTTCTTT. Amino acids: CASSPMATANTEAFF.

The chain links TRBV19 to TRBJ2-5; no clear D. The CDR3 extends over 14 amino acids. Germline V gene data show CDR1 as LNHDA and CDR2 as SQIVND (reference sequence). Deletions cut 1 base from V and 4 bases from J, with 10 bases between. This CDR3 reads CASSIVGALETQYF. CDR3 sequence (DNA): TGTGCCAGTAGTATAGTTGGCGCTTTAGAGACCCAGTACTTC.

A word on this clonotype: Germline is not matched at one junction end, which may reflect a read error. The V call is TRBV12-5, the J call TRBJ1-2; D call uncertain. Germline CDR1 and CDR2: LGHNT and FRNRAP. The CDR3 extends over 14 amino acids. The CDR3 DNA is TGTGCTAGTGGCGCGGAGGGAAGTAACTATGGCTGCACCTTC. Translating it yields CASGAEGSNYGCTF.

This clonotype was recorded at least ten times. V and J are TRBV2 and TRBJ2-7; D is perhaps TRBD2 (5 bases). Trimming removed 7 bases at V and 6 bases at J, with 19 bases between. Germline CDR1 is SNHLY and CDR2 is FYNNEI. The CDR3 covers 14 residues. The DNA of the CDR3 is TGTGCCAGCAAACCTCAACGGGAATTTCGCGAGCAGTACTTC. Protein: CASKPQREFREQYF.

Details on this clonotype: A read error may be the cause here, since a much bigger clone is one base away. The CDR3: CASSLPPGLAVDNEQFF. The CDR3 bases are TGTGCCAGCAGCCTCCCCCCGGGACTAGCGGTTGACAATGAGCAGTTCTTC. The chain recombines TRBV28 with TRBJ2-1; 11 bases align to TRBD2. The CDR3 has 17 residues. Trimming took 6 bases from V and 5 from J; bases not matched to a gene: 12. CDR1 and CDR2 (germline): MDHEN, SYDVKM. The whole variable domain, filled in from reference TRBV28 and TRBJ2-1, reads DVKVTQSSRYLVKRTGEKVFLECVQDMDHENMFWYRQDPGLGLRLIYFSYDVKMKEKGDIPEGYSVSREKKERFSLILESASTNQTSMYLCASSLPPGLAVDNEQFFGPGTRLTVL.

Only a few counts were recorded for this clonotype. V gene TRBV12-3 or TRBV12-4 combines with J gene TRBJ2-1; 14 nucleotides line up with TRBD2. This CDR3 has 14 residues. V was pared by 6 bases and J by 11 bases, with 6 bases of the junction left unmatched. CDR3 DNA: TGTGCCAGCAGCCAGACTAGCGGGAGGGCCCAGCAGTTCTTC. It yields the protein CASSQTSGRAQQFF.

The rearrangement links TRBV18 to TRBJ2-7; D is undetermined. The CDR3 covers 15 residues. V lost 3 bases and J lost 2, with 14 bases in between. The germline V gene has CDR1 KGHSH and CDR2 LQKENI. CDR3 loop: CASSPLGADAYEQYF. CDR3 DNA: TGTGCCAGCTCACCCCTAGGCGCGGACGCCTACGAGCAGTACTTC.

In regard to this clonotype: Possible read error: a much larger clone is one base away. The conserved closing phenylalanine or tryptophan is absent in this CDR3, likely reflecting a read error. The CDR3 region is CASSFFRNYGYTL. The CDR3 coding sequence is TGTGCCAGCAGTTTTTTCCGGAACTATGGCTACACCTTA. This chain links TRBV12-3 or TRBV12-4 with TRBJ1-2; D unresolved. V shed 3 bases and J shed 2 bases, with 7 bases lying between them. This CDR3 is 13 amino acids long.

Concerning this clonotype: This may come from a read error, since a much larger clone is one base off. The CDR3 protein is CASSGIMNTEALF. The CDR3 region has the DNA TGTGCCAGCAGTGGAATCATGAACACTGAAGCTTTATTT. The chain combines TRBV6-2 or TRBV6-3 with TRBJ1-1; D is unresolved. The germline gives CDR1 MNHEY, CDR2 SVGEGT. The CDR3 has 13 amino acids.

On this clonotype itself: Sequence at one end of the junction differs from germline and may be a read error. The V gene is TRBV3-1, the J gene TRBJ2-5, with D possibly being TRBD2 (5 bases). The CDR3 is 15 residues long. Per the germline V gene, CDR1 is LGHDT and CDR2 is YNNKEL (reference sequence). The CDR3 DNA sequence: TGTGCCAGCAGCCAAGAACGGAGGTCGCAAGAGACCAAGTACTTC. Translated: CASSQERRSQETKYF.